Many counts were recorded for the clone carrying this T cell receptor beta chain. Its matching antigen is unknown. The source of the sample is a study of T cells after posttransplantation cyclophosphamide. Study-level results: TRB overlap between skin or GI tissue T cells and blood was limited. TRB clonality was highly associated with recipient CMV seropositivity and reactivation.

The CDR3 is 15 residues long. The V end lost 0 bases, the J end lost 5 bases, and 10 bases lay between the germline ends. Germline values: CDR1 LNHNV, CDR2 YYDKDF (reference sequence). The assay was immunoSEQ multiplex PCR, and TCRdb's table has in-frame clones only and misses some. The sample was found to contain over 30,000 clones, and every one recurs. V and J are TRBV15 and TRBJ2-2; D might be TRBD1 (6 bases). The TCR originated in a girl aged 5 to 17 in good health, CMV-negative, and a related stem cell transplant donor. The source material was PBMCs. The CDR3 DNA is TGTGCCACCAGCAGAGATTCAGGGGCTACCGGGGAGCTGTTTTTT. Residues: CATSRDSGATGELFF. The variable domain in full, with the rest retrieved from reference TRBV15 and TRBJ2-2, is DAMVIQNPRYQVTQFGKPVTLSCSQTLNHNVMYWYQQKSSQAPKLLFHYYDKDFNNEADTPDNFQSRRPNTSFCFLDIRSPGLGDTAMYLCATSRDSGATGELFFGEGSRLTVL.